One and the same sample provided the 30 T cell receptor beta chains below, sequenced in a study of control samples from healthy donors and cancer patients. TCRdb's table, derived via immunoSEQ multiplex PCR, lists solely in-frame clones and lacks some. The table includes more than 50,000 clones, more than 95% detected once. Sequencing was carried out using blood. The receptor set was obtained from a young woman in good health.

This chain connects TRBV14 to TRBJ1-2; TRBD1 matches 9 bases. The germline V gene encodes CDR1 SGHDN and CDR2 FVKESK. V shed 4 bases, J shed 6 bases, and the junction held 3 bases outside the gene matches. CDR3 length: 13 residues. CDR3 loop: CASSPGTGNGYTF. DNA of the CDR3: TGTGCCAGCAGCCCCGGGACAGGGAATGGCTACACCTTC.

This chain links TRBV29-1 with TRBJ1-2; D is unclear. CDR1 is SQVTM, CDR2 ANQGSEA, per germline. The CDR3 has 11 residues. The germline V and J ends were trimmed by 7 bases and 4 bases, with 10 bases remaining between them. CDR3: CSAAEFYGYTF. In DNA, the CDR3 is TGCAGCGCCGCGGAGTTCTATGGCTACACCTTC.

V gene TRBV7-9 combines with J gene TRBJ1-5; D is ambiguous. The CDR3 consists of 14 residues. With 4 bases removed from V and 7 bases from J, the gap between germline ends came to 14 bases. Germline loops: CDR1 SEHNR, CDR2 FQNEAQ (reference sequence). The CDR3 DNA follows: TGTGCCAGCAGCTCCCCTAGGACTAGGCAGCCCCAGCATTTT. It codes for CASSSPRTRQPQHF.

The chain links TRBV3-1 (or the pseudogene TRBV3-2) to TRBJ1-2, with D possibly matching TRBD1 (5 bases). In germline, CDR1 is LGHDT, CDR2 YNNKEL (reference sequence). The CDR3 is 15 amino acids. V lost 3 bases to trimming and J lost 4 bases, with 15 bases between them. This chain's CDR3 is CASSHLTGRGYGYTF. The DNA of the CDR3 is TGTGCCAGCAGCCACCTAACGGGAAGGGGCTATGGCTACACCTTC.

The chain combines TRBV7-6 with TRBJ1-1; D unresolved. The CDR3 sequence is 11 residues long. Germline V CDR1 and CDR2: SGHVS, FNYEAQ. V lost 5 bases and J 11 bases, leaving 12 bases between the germline ends. CDR3 loop: CASSEGFGAFF. For the CDR3, the DNA is TGTGCCAGCAGCGAGGGCTTTGGTGCTTTCTTT.

The chain carries TRBV27 and TRBJ2-6, with D unresolved. Trimming took off 5 bases at V and 0 bases at J, with 11 bases between the two ends. Looked up from germline, CDR1 is MNHEY and CDR2 is SMNVEV (reference sequence). The CDR3 length is 16 residues. CDR3 DNA sequence: TGTGCCAGCAGTCCCGCTGGAGCCTCTGGGGCCAACGTCCTGACTTTC. Its translation is CASSPAGASGANVLTF.

The V and J genes are TRBV28 and TRBJ1-1, with D possibly being TRBD1 (6 bases). The CDR3 has 15 amino acids. Trimming cost V 7 bases and J 1 base, with 16 bases left between them. Germline-derived CDR1 and CDR2 are MDHEN and SYDVKM. Here the CDR3 reads CASNAGALWNTEAFF. For the CDR3, the DNA is TGTGCCAGCAATGCAGGGGCCCTTTGGAACACTGAAGCTTTCTTT.

The chain has TRBV27 and TRBJ1-6; the D gene is possibly TRBD1 (6 bases). The CDR3 runs 15 residues. V dropped 2 bases and J dropped 13 bases, with 18 bases sitting between them. Germline CDR1 reads MNHEY; CDR2 reads SMNVEV (reference sequence). The CDR3 loop is CASSLSLGGPRPLHF. The DNA of the CDR3 is TGTGCCAGCAGTTTAAGTCTCGGGGGCCCCCGGCCCCTCCACTTT.

This rearrangement joins TRBV6-5 to TRBJ2-7, with D possibly matching TRBD1 (5 bases). There are 15 residues in the CDR3. Germline-derived CDR1 and CDR2 are MNHEY and SVGAGI. The V end was cut by 4 bases, the J end by 3 bases, with 16 bases between. In nucleotides, the CDR3 is TGTGCCAGCAGTTCATCGACAGTTGGGTACTACGAGCAGTACTTC. This sequence encodes CASSSSTVGYYEQYF.

This clone was observed a handful of times. The genes are TRBV6-5 and TRBJ2-2; D is ambiguous. This CDR3 comprises 14 residues. Trimming took off 6 bases at V and 5 bases at J, with 13 bases between the two ends. Germline V gives CDR1 MNHEY, CDR2 SVGAGI. CDR3 coding DNA: TGTGCCAGCAGGGGCCTCCCAAGGACCGGGGAGCTGTTTTTT. Translating gives CASRGLPRTGELFF.

The V and J genes are TRBV7-3 and TRBJ2-1; possibly TRBD1 for D (6 bases). The CDR3 has 14 amino acids. Trimming took 5 bases from V and 8 from J, leaving 16 bases between them. The germline CDR1 and CDR2 sequences are SGHTA and FQGTGA. In DNA form, the CDR3 reads TGTGCCAGCAGCAGCGGACAGCTGGTCGATGAGCAGTTCTTC. Translating gives CASSSGQLVDEQFF.

This rearrangement joins TRBV30 to TRBJ1-5; no clear D. CDR3 length equals 15 residues. Between the trimmed V and J ends, which lost 1 base and 1 base, there was a span of 11 bases. Germline CDR1 reads GTSNPN; CDR2 reads SVGIG (reference sequence). CDR3 nucleotide sequence: TGTGCCTGGAGTGATTGGCGGAGGAGCAATCAGCCCCAGCATTTT. Translation: CAWSDWRRSNQPQHF.

The chain links TRBV7-6 to TRBJ1-1; the D gene is possibly TRBD1 (5 bases). Trimming removed 1 base at V and 2 bases at J, with 20 bases between. The CDR3 covers 18 residues. The germline CDR1 and CDR2 sequences are SGHVS and FNYEAQ. CDR3 residues: CASSLGSFLAGRNTEAFF. The CDR3, as DNA: TGTGCCAGCAGCTTAGGTAGTTTCTTGGCGGGACGAAACACTGAAGCTTTCTTT.

The chain has TRBV5-8 and TRBJ2-7; D unresolved. Germline CDR1 and CDR2: SGHTS and YDEGEE. The CDR3 has 11 residues. With 1 base removed from V and 13 bases from J, the gap between germline ends came to 12 bases. The CDR3 reads CASSLTSSEYF. In nucleotides, the CDR3 is TGTGCCAGCAGCTTGACCTCTAGTGAATACTTC.

The chain uses TRBV6-5 and TRBJ1-5; TRBD1 might be the D (6 bases). This CDR3 has 15 amino acids. V lost 7 bases to trimming and J lost 5 bases, with 18 bases between them. Germline values: CDR1 MNHEY, CDR2 SVGAGI. CDR3 coding DNA: TGTGCCAGCACCACGGGGGCAGAAGCCTATCAGCCCCAGCATTTT. Translation: CASTTGAEAYQPQHF.

This rearrangement joins TRBV6-5 to TRBJ1-6; no definite D call. The CDR3 sequence is 15 residues long. CDR1 and CDR2 from the germline V gene are MNHEY and SVGAGI. V lost 4 bases and J 3 bases, leaving 10 bases between the germline ends. CDR3 bases: TGTGCCAGCAGTTCGGACGGGAGCTATAATTCACCCCTCCACTTT. It specifies CASSSDGSYNSPLHF.

The rearrangement links TRBV7-2 to TRBJ2-7; D is perhaps TRBD2 (6 bases). Per germline, CDR1 SGHTA and CDR2 FQGNSA. This CDR3 spans 14 amino acids. The V end lost 4 bases, the J end lost 0 bases, and 10 bases lay between the germline ends. CDR3: CASSSAGNSYEQYF. The DNA of the CDR3 is TGTGCCAGCAGCTCCGCGGGGAACTCCTACGAGCAGTACTTC.

J is TRBJ1-1 and V is TRBV7-9, with 9 bases aligning to TRBD1. This CDR3 contains 13 residues. V lost 5 bases to trimming and J lost 4 bases; unmatched junction nucleotides: 2. Germline values: CDR1 SEHNR, CDR2 FQNEAQ (reference sequence). The CDR3 spells CASSMTGGTEAFF. The CDR3 region has the DNA TGTGCCAGCAGCATGACAGGGGGCACTGAAGCTTTCTTT.

This sequence joins TRBV30 and TRBJ1-5; D not certain. Trimming took 0 bases from V and 0 from J, leaving 15 bases between them. The CDR3 is made up of 17 amino acids. Per the germline V gene, CDR1 is GTSNPN and CDR2 is SVGIG (reference sequence). DNA for the CDR3: TGTGCCTGGAGTGTACCCCAATCGACGGATAGCAATCAGCCCCAGCATTTT. Amino acid sequence: CAWSVPQSTDSNQPQHF.

CDR3 in DNA: TGTGCCAGCAGCCCTCGACAGGGAACCTACGAGCAGTACTTC. Protein sequence: CASSPRQGTYEQYF. The rearrangement joins TRBV9 to TRBJ2-7; 7 bases fit TRBD1. CDR1 and CDR2 from the germline V gene are SGDLS and YYNGEE. The CDR3 is made up of 14 amino acids. The trim removed 4 bases at V and 2 bases at J, leaving 6 bases unmatched.

This rearrangement joins TRBV15 to TRBJ2-3; D might be TRBD1 or TRBD2, each matching 5 bases. Between the trimmed V and J ends, which lost 0 bases and 2 bases, there was a span of 18 bases. The V gene's germline CDR1 is LNHNV and CDR2 YYDKDF (reference sequence). The CDR3 contains 18 residues. The CDR3 DNA is TGTGCCACCAGCAGAGATGTCCAATCCGGGGACCCCACAGATACGCAGTATTTT. Translated: CATSRDVQSGDPTDTQYF. The entire variable domain, with the rest obtained from reference TRBV15 and TRBJ2-3, is as follows: DAMVIQNPRYQVTQFGKPVTLSCSQTLNHNVMYWYQQKSSQAPKLLFHYYDKDFNNEADTPDNFQSRRPNTSFCFLDIRSPGLGDTAMYLCATSRDVQSGDPTDTQYFGPGTRLTVL.

CDR3 in amino acids: CASSLGISGNTIYF. CDR3 coding DNA: TGTGCCAGCTCCCTGGGAATCTCTGGAAACACCATATATTTT. J is TRBJ1-3 and V is TRBV18; D is uncertain. The germline CDR1 and CDR2 sequences are KGHSH and LQKENI. Trimming left V 6 bases short and J 0 bases short, with 9 bases between. CDR3 length: 14 amino acids.

The V and J genes are TRBV7-9 and TRBJ1-2, with TRBD1 matching 8 bases. This CDR3 is 16 amino acids long. The V and J ends lost 2 bases and 5 bases, in that order; junction bases with no gene match: 10. Germline CDR1 reads SEHNR; CDR2 reads FQNEAQ (reference sequence). DNA of the CDR3: TGTGCCAGCAGCTTATTGGAGGGACAGGTCTTGTATGGCTACACCTTC. Translation gives CASSLLEGQVLYGYTF.

The chain recombines TRBV5-1 with TRBJ2-5, with D possibly matching TRBD1 (5 bases). This CDR3 comprises 13 residues. Germline CDR1 SGHRS, CDR2 YFSETQ. The V end was cut by 5 bases, the J end by 5 bases, with 13 bases between. The CDR3 DNA is TGCGCCAGCAGACTGACAGTCCTGGAGACCCAGTACTTC. This translates into CASRLTVLETQYF.

The CDR3, as DNA: TGTGCCAGCAGTGACGGAGCGGCGAACACCGGGGAGCTGTTTTTT. Its protein is CASSDGAANTGELFF. The genes are TRBV6-4 and TRBJ2-2; maybe TRBD2 (5 bases). With 2 bases removed from V and 0 bases from J, the gap between germline ends came to 7 bases. This CDR3 is built from 15 residues. Germline lookup yields CDR1 MRHNA and CDR2 SNTAGT.

J is TRBJ2-3 and V is TRBV6-5; weak D call: TRBD2 (6 bases). V shed 6 bases and J shed 4 bases, with 17 bases lying between them. Per germline, CDR1 MNHEY and CDR2 SVGAGI. The CDR3 is 15 residues long. The CDR3 nucleotides are TGTGCCAGCAGCCGTGGCGGGGCCGTCGCAGATACGCAGTATTTT. It translates to CASSRGGAVADTQYF.

The chain is built from TRBV15 and TRBJ2-6, with TRBD2 identical over 7 bases. The V and J ends lost 3 bases and 4 bases, in that order; junction bases with no gene match: 12. The CDR3 is 18 amino acids. The germline V gene has CDR1 LNHNV and CDR2 YYDKDF (reference sequence). The CDR3 loop is CATSRGGTATSGANVLTF. The CDR3 DNA is TGTGCCACCAGCAGGGGGGGGACCGCTACGTCCGGGGCCAACGTCCTGACTTTC.

This clone came up once. V is TRBV20-1 and J is TRBJ1-1; D call uncertain. This CDR3 region has 12 residues. Germline values: CDR1 DFQATT, CDR2 SNEGSKA (reference sequence). V lost 3 bases and J 5 bases, leaving 10 bases between the germline ends. CDR3 bases: TGCAGTGCTAGTTCCGGGAGAACTGAAGCTTTCTTT. It specifies CSASSGRTEAFF.

The CDR3 loop reads CASSLAPYQPQHF. For the CDR3, the DNA is TGTGCCAGCAGCTTAGCACCATATCAGCCCCAGCATTTT. V is TRBV7-2 and J is TRBJ1-5; no firm D call. The CDR3 extends over 13 amino acids. CDR1 and CDR2 (germline): SGHTA, FQGNSA. The V and J ends lost 0 bases and 5 bases respectively, with 5 bases between them.

V usage is TRBV27 and J usage is TRBJ1-5; unclear D gene. The CDR3 extends over 13 amino acids. Germline V gene sequence: CDR1 MNHEY, CDR2 SMNVEV (reference sequence). V was shortened by 3 bases and J by 4 bases, with 7 bases between the two germline ends. In DNA form, the CDR3 reads TGTGCCAGCAGTTTGGAAGTTAATCAGCCCCAGCATTTT. Its protein product is CASSLEVNQPQHF.